Shown below are 19 T cell receptor beta chains from a single sample sequenced in a study of T cell responses to AZD1222 COVID-19 vaccine. Sequencing was performed with immunoSEQ multiplex PCR; in TCRdb, only in-frame clones are kept and a portion is missing. The profile shows over 150,000 clones, 80% to 90% of them singletons. The specimen comprised peripheral blood, sampled on day 0 of AZD1222 vaccination. Every receptor here comes from an adult in good health.

Only one count was recorded for this clone. V gene TRBV28 combines with J gene TRBJ2-2; no clear D gene. This CDR3 has 14 residues. V gave up 2 bases and J gave up 1 base, with 5 bases separating them. CDR1 MDHEN and CDR2 SYDVKM come from the germline V gene. The chain's CDR3 is CASSLTVNTGELFF. The DNA for the CDR3 is TGTGCCAGCAGTTTAACGGTGAACACCGGGGAGCTGTTTTTT.

This chain links TRBV4-1 with TRBJ2-7, with a possible D match to TRBD2 (6 bases). There are 15 residues in the CDR3. The V gene's germline CDR1 is MGHRA and CDR2 YSYEKL. V was cut by 3 bases and J by 5 bases, with 17 bases left in between. This CDR3 is CASSQWWASVNEQYF. In DNA form, the CDR3 reads TGCGCCAGCAGCCAGTGGTGGGCTAGCGTCAACGAGCAGTACTTC.

The rearrangement links TRBV19 to TRBJ1-5; 9 nucleotides align to TRBD1. Trimming at V came to 1 base and at J to 7 bases, leaving 8 bases not matched to a gene. CDR3 length: 16 residues. Germline CDR1 and CDR2: LNHDA and SQIVND (reference sequence). The chain's CDR3 is CASSIGPQGAGQPQHF. CDR3 DNA: TGTGCCAGTAGTATAGGCCCACAGGGGGCTGGACAGCCCCAGCATTTT.

This chain uses TRBV29-1 with TRBJ1-2, with a possible D match to TRBD1 (5 bases). The CDR3 is made up of 12 amino acids. V lost 6 bases and J 1 base, leaving 9 bases between the germline ends. Germline-derived CDR1 and CDR2 are SQVTM and ANQGSEA. The CDR3: CSVGLGNYGYTF. The CDR3 DNA is TGCAGCGTGGGGCTGGGTAACTATGGCTACACCTTC.

The chain couples TRBV12-3 or TRBV12-4 to TRBJ1-2; TRBD1 is a possible D gene (5 bases). V lost 3 bases to trimming and J lost 4 bases, with 9 bases between them. The CDR3 is made up of 13 amino acids. CDR3 amino acids: CASSLGGTYGYTF. The CDR3 DNA reads as TGTGCCAGCAGTTTGGGGGGGACCTATGGCTACACCTTC.

The chain employs TRBV19 and TRBJ1-6; weak D call: TRBD1 (5 bases). CDR3 size: 13 residues. The germline V gene has CDR1 LNHDA and CDR2 SQIVND (reference sequence). V was clipped by 3 bases and J by 9 bases, with 9 bases between them. The CDR3 protein is CASSMGPPSPLHF. The CDR3 nucleotides read TGTGCCAGTAGTATGGGACCCCCTTCACCCCTCCACTTT.

V is TRBV2 and J is TRBJ1-5; TRBD1 might be the D (5 bases). The CDR3 covers 16 residues. Trimming left V 6 bases short and J 6 bases short, with 21 bases between. In germline, CDR1 is SNHLY, CDR2 FYNNEI. The CDR3 DNA is TGTGCCAGCAGGTTGGGAATAGGGGCGTTGCGTCAGCCCCAGCATTTT. Protein product: CASRLGIGALRQPQHF.

The rearrangement joins TRBV12-3 or TRBV12-4 to TRBJ2-1; 7 bases align to TRBD1. J was trimmed by 12 bases and V by 5 bases; bases with no gene match: 7. This CDR3 has 12 amino acids. CDR3 residues: CASSQRQGRQFF. The CDR3 coding sequence is TGTGCCAGCAGTCAAAGACAGGGTAGGCAGTTCTTC.

The genes are TRBV27 and TRBJ1-6, with no clear D. The length of the CDR3 is 15 residues. Germline V lookup: CDR1 MNHEY, CDR2 SMNVEV (reference sequence). Trimming stripped 3 bases from V and 7 bases from J, with 13 bases between. For the CDR3, the DNA is TGTGCCAGCAGTTTCACGACCCAGTGGAATTCACCCCTCCACTTT. Residues: CASSFTTQWNSPLHF.

V usage is TRBV18 and J usage is TRBJ2-7; 8 nucleotides agree with TRBD2. Trimming took 4 bases from V and 4 from J; bases not matched to a gene: 6. Germline lookup yields CDR1 KGHSH and CDR2 LQKENI. The CDR3 covers 14 residues. The CDR3 here is CASSLRGLDYEQYF. CDR3 nucleotide sequence: TGTGCCAGCTCACTCCGGGGACTAGATTACGAGCAGTACTTC.

V is TRBV28 and J is TRBJ1-2; D is unclear. The CDR3 extends over 14 amino acids. Per germline, CDR1 MDHEN and CDR2 SYDVKM. Deletions cut 6 bases from V and 0 bases from J, with 11 bases between. The CDR3 nucleotides are TGTGCCAGCAGCCCCCCCCAGGCTAACTATGGCTACACCTTC. Translated, it gives CASSPPQANYGYTF.

This clone has only one observation. The rearrangement joins TRBV28 to TRBJ1-2; no definite D call. CDR3 length: 12 residues. Trimming left V 2 bases short and J 4 bases short, with 5 bases between. CDR1 and CDR2 (germline): MDHEN, SYDVKM. The CDR3 protein is CASSLDLYGYTF. DNA for the CDR3: TGTGCCAGCAGTTTAGATCTCTATGGCTACACCTTC.

The V and J genes are TRBV6-6 and TRBJ2-6; D gene uncertain. Germline CDR1 and CDR2: MNHNY and SVGAGI (reference sequence). CDR3 size: 16 residues. Trimming cost V 0 bases and J 4 bases, with 10 bases left between them. The DNA of the CDR3 is TGTGCCAGCAGTTACTCCGACGCCCGGGGGGCCAACGTCCTGACTTTC. Translating it yields CASSYSDARGANVLTF.

The chain joins TRBV6-6 to TRBJ1-4; D remains ambiguous. The germline V gene encodes CDR1 MNHNY and CDR2 SVGAGI (reference sequence). CDR3 length: 14 residues. V shed 2 bases and J shed 4 bases, with 8 bases lying between them. The CDR3 coding sequence is TGTGCCAGCAGTTACAGGAGTTTTAATGAAAAACTGTTTTTT. It translates to CASSYRSFNEKLFF.

The chain recombines TRBV7-3 with TRBJ2-1; possible D gene TRBD1, 5 bases. The CDR3 length is 13 residues. The ends were cut back, 3 bases at V and 8 bases at J, with 11 bases in the middle. Germline loops: CDR1 SGHTA, CDR2 FQGTGA. This CDR3 reads CASSFRGVDEQFF. The CDR3 nucleotides read TGTGCCAGCAGCTTTAGGGGCGTTGATGAGCAGTTCTTC. The variable domain in full, completed from reference TRBV7-3 and TRBJ2-1, reads GAGVSQTPSNKVTEKGKYVELRCDPISGHTALYWYRQSLGQGPEFLIYFQGTGAADDSGLPNDRFFAVRPEGSVSTLKIQRTERGDSAVYLCASSFRGVDEQFFGPGTRLTVL.

The chain is built from TRBV9 and TRBJ1-6; tentative D call: TRBD1 (6 bases). Looked up from germline, CDR1 is SGDLS and CDR2 is YYNGEE. V lost 0 bases and J 4 bases, leaving 11 bases between the germline ends. This CDR3 spans 16 amino acids. Here the CDR3 reads CASSVAPGQYNSPLHF. Written as DNA, the CDR3 is TGTGCCAGCAGCGTAGCCCCCGGACAGTATAATTCACCCCTCCACTTT.

CDR3 amino acids: CASSTGTVNEQYF. CDR3 coding DNA: TGTGCCAGTAGTACCGGGACAGTGAACGAGCAGTACTTC. The chain is built from TRBV19 and TRBJ2-7, with TRBD1 matching 7 bases. J was trimmed by 5 bases and V by 4 bases; bases with no gene match: 5. The CDR3 covers 13 residues. CDR1 is LNHDA and CDR2 is SQIVND in the germline V gene (reference sequence).

V and J are TRBV5-1 and TRBJ2-2; 7 bases align to TRBD1. The CDR3 is made up of 15 amino acids. The J segment lost 7 bases and the V segment lost 2 bases, leaving 8 bases of the junction unmatched. Germline assignment: CDR1 SGHRS and CDR2 YFSETQ. CDR3 nucleotide sequence: TGCGCCAGCAGCTTTGAAGGGGGCAAGAACGGGGAGCTGTTTTTT. Protein product: CASSFEGGKNGELFF.

V is TRBV5-4 and J is TRBJ2-1, with D uncertain. The germline gives CDR1 SGHNT, CDR2 YYREEE (reference sequence). The CDR3 totals 15 residues. With 0 bases removed from V and 5 bases from J, the gap between germline ends came to 12 bases. The CDR3 DNA reads TGTGCCAGCAGCTTGGCTTCTAATAAAAACAATGAGCAGTTCTTC. Translation gives CASSLASNKNNEQFF.